The rows below give T cell receptor beta chains drawn from one sample of a study of T cell repertoires in cytomegalovirus infection. TCRdb ran MiXCR on the reads and lists one entry per CDR3 protein. The table includes approximately 990,000 distinct CDR3 sequences, around 29% detected once. No cognate antigen is known for these TCRs. Sequences were derived from cultured CD8+ T cells from PBMCs, sampled from culture after CMV antigen stimulation. Source of these receptors: a human donor in good health (CMV status not recorded). Some clones in this sample may be carry-over from other donors' samples. The conserved cysteine and the conserved F or W are not part of the CDR3 here.

cdr3_aa | j_call | v_call
ASSSPFNYGYT | TRBJ1-2 | TRBV12-3/TRBV12-4
ASSYSGTGGNSPLH | TRBJ1-6 | TRBV6-5
ASSGLSGGDQETQY | TRBJ2-5 | TRBV9
ASSLEGGEQY | TRBJ2-7 | TRBV12-3/TRBV12-4
ASSLTGAPHNEQF | TRBJ2-1 | TRBV4-2
ASSLVKGFNEQF | TRBJ2-1 | TRBV7-9
ASSQGSHTEAF | TRBJ1-1 | TRBV6-2/TRBV6-3
ASSPILLTGSNGNTIY | TRBJ1-3 | TRBV7-9
ASSGSHFGYT | TRBJ1-2 | TRBV27
AISETWGQPQH | TRBJ1-5 | TRBV10-3
ASSYSMAGHTTDTQY | TRBJ2-3 | TRBV6-5
ASGGEVPNEQF | TRBJ2-1 | TRBV27
ASSQAWRGDGQPQH | TRBJ1-5 | TRBV4-1
ASSLDFHEQY | TRBJ2-7 | TRBV7-9
ASSYWDPEYNSPLH | TRBJ1-6 | TRBV6-6
ASSQDGQGRIGNTIY | TRBJ1-3 | TRBV4-1
ASRPIQGSPPGYT | TRBJ1-2 | TRBV6-5
ASTYGSGANVLT | TRBJ2-6 | TRBV27
ASSITSGGAQDTQY | TRBJ2-3 | TRBV27
ATSDPGQGVGATGELF | TRBJ2-2 | TRBV24-1
ASSPIEGLNEQF | TRBJ2-1 | TRBV7-7
ASRKAGGLYEQY | TRBJ2-7 | TRBV7-8
SVEGRGPEAF | TRBJ1-1 | TRBV29-1
ASSPERGLSYEQY | TRBJ2-7 | TRBV7-6
ASSDLGVEQY | TRBJ2-7 | TRBV6-4
ASGLWDDGEKLF | TRBJ1-4 | TRBV12-5
ASSRDNQRRTEAF | TRBJ1-1 | TRBV7-9
ASSGLTGGAAGELF | TRBJ2-2 | TRBV11-2